These 9 T cell receptor beta chains originate from one sample sequenced in a study of identical twins. TCRdb reprocessed the 5' RACE reads with MiXCR, giving one entry per CDR3 protein. The table shows fewer than 500,000 distinct CDR3 sequences, with more than 20% occurring only once. These data were also reused for a study on T cells expressing NK-cell markers.

The specimen sequenced was CD4+ T cells sorted from blood. The source is a woman aged 18 to 35 in good health.

This clonotype has more than one count but fewer than ten. The chain employs TRBV2 and TRBJ1-2; the D gene is possibly TRBD1 (5 bases). V was shortened by 2 bases and J by 8 bases, with 9 bases between the two germline ends. Germline assignment: CDR1 SNHLY and CDR2 FYNNEI. The CDR3 contains 12 residues. The CDR3 protein is CASSERGEGYTF. The CDR3 DNA follows: TGTGCCAGCAGTGAACGGGGCGAAGGCTACACCTTC.

This chain uses TRBV20-1 with TRBJ2-5; D may be TRBD2 (7 bases). V was pared by 4 bases and J by 1 base, with 19 bases between. Per the germline V gene, CDR1 is DFQATT and CDR2 is SNEGSKA (reference sequence). The CDR3 is made up of 16 amino acids. The CDR3 DNA reads as TGCAGTGCTACCGGACTGGGGGGGCCTGTCCAAGAGACCCAGTACTTC. This gives the protein CSATGLGGPVQETQYF.

This clonotype came up a few times. The V and J genes are TRBV5-1 and TRBJ2-5; either TRBD1 or TRBD2 may supply D (5 bases each). V was shortened by 1 base and J by 2 bases, with 12 bases between the two germline ends. The CDR3 totals 15 residues. Germline CDR1 and CDR2: SGHRS and YFSETQ. Here the CDR3 DNA reads TGCGCCAGCAGCTTGTTTTTTGGGGGACAAGAGACCCAGTACTTC. Encoded protein: CASSLFFGGQETQYF.

This clonotype was recorded a few times. The rearrangement uses TRBV29-1 and TRBJ1-1; perhaps TRBD1 as D (6 bases). V lost 5 bases and J 6 bases, leaving 16 bases between the germline ends. Germline assignment: CDR1 SQVTM and CDR2 ANQGSEA. The CDR3 extends over 13 amino acids. CDR3 protein: CSVPGDNGAEAFF. The DNA for the CDR3 is TGCAGCGTTCCGGGGGACAACGGCGCTGAAGCTTTCTTT. Full variable domain (missing parts from reference TRBV29-1 and TRBJ1-1): SAVISQKPSRDICQRGTSLTIQCQVDSQVTMMFWYRQQPGQSLTLIATANQGSEATYESGFVIDKFPISRPNLTFSTLTVSNMSPEDSSIYLCSVPGDNGAEAFFGQGTRLTVV.

This clonotype was counted only a few times. The chain carries TRBV3-1 and TRBJ1-1, with 9 bases that match TRBD1. Germline V gene data show CDR1 as LGHDT and CDR2 as YNNKEL (reference sequence). V shed 3 bases, J shed 2 bases, and the junction held 4 bases outside the gene matches. The CDR3 has 15 amino acids. The CDR3 DNA sequence: TGTGCCAGCAGCCAGAAGGACAGGGGTAACACTGAAGCTTTCTTT. Translation: CASSQKDRGNTEAFF.

The rearrangement links TRBV30 to TRBJ1-1, with 8 bases that match TRBD1. Germline CDR1 GTSNPN, CDR2 SVGIG (reference sequence). The CDR3 sequence is 16 residues long. V gave up 5 bases and J gave up 4 bases; unmatched junction bases: 15. The CDR3 DNA is TGTGCCTGGGAAAGGCAGGGGGCCGGGATGGGCACTGAAGCTTTCTTT. Translation gives CAWERQGAGMGTEAFF.

CDR3 DNA: TGCGCCAGCAGCCAAGAGGACAGGGCGGACGGCTACACCTTC. Protein product: CASSQEDRADGYTF. The chain combines TRBV4-1 with TRBJ1-2; 8 bases are shared with TRBD1. The length of the CDR3 is 14 residues. The germline CDR1 and CDR2 sequences are MGHRA and YSYEKL. V lost 0 bases, J lost 8 bases, and 5 bases stayed unmatched.

This clonotype was seen only once. The V and J genes are TRBV10-3 and TRBJ2-7; D call uncertain. The CDR3 sequence is 13 residues long. From germline, CDR1 is ENHRY and CDR2 SYGVKD. Between the trimmed V and J ends, which lost 4 bases and 2 bases, there was a span of 9 bases. The CDR3 DNA reads TGTGCCATCAGTGCGGGCAGTACCTACGAGCAGTACTTC. It encodes CAISAGSTYEQYF.

A few counts support this clonotype. This chain connects TRBV27 to TRBJ2-7; the D call may be TRBD1 or TRBD2 (5 bases each). Germline V gene data show CDR1 as MNHEY and CDR2 as SMNVEV (reference sequence). The CDR3 is 13 residues long. Trimming took off 5 bases at V and 2 bases at J, with 10 bases between the two ends. The CDR3 DNA follows: TGTGCCAGCAGTCGGGACCAGACCTACGAGCAGTACTTC. It codes for CASSRDQTYEQYF.